This T cell receptor (beta chain) came from a study of blood T cells in healthy people across ages. Regarding this clonotype: Its matching antigen is unknown.

The CDR3 sequence is 16 residues long. Trimming took off 6 bases at V and 2 bases at J, with 23 bases between the two ends. The germline V gene encodes CDR1 DFQATT and CDR2 SNEGSKA (reference sequence). The study drew donors from healthy Caucasian individuals in Russia aged roughly 6 to 95. A second about 6 to 12 cycle PCR used barcoded and J-beta primers. With 12 random nucleotides, a template-switch adaptor tagged each individual cDNA molecule. TCRdb analysed the 5' RACE reads with MiXCR anew, one entry per CDR3 protein. Altogether 700,000 or so distinct CDR3 sequences are present, 40% to 45% being singletons, with the ten largest covering roughly 30%. General study results and limits: The study could not conclusively compare naive and antigen-experienced cells, given its unsorted PBMCs.

The TCR originated in an elderly man in good health. The sequencing sample was made of blood. The genes are TRBV20-1 and TRBJ2-7; TRBD1 might be the D (6 bases). The CDR3 spells CSARSRVGATTYEQYF. CDR3 DNA: TGCAGTGCCAGGTCGCGCGTGGGGGCTACGACCTACGAGCAGTACTTC.